This is a list of T cell receptor beta chains from one sample in a study of beta chain features in type 1 diabetes. The table came from immunoSEQ multiplex PCR; TCRdb's copy has only in-frame clones and leaves some out. The sample lists 140,000 or so clones, about 10% occurring once. Source material: naive CD4+ T cells from blood. The receptors shown here come from a man aged 18 to 29 in good health. Both conserved end residues are trimmed from each CDR3. Fields, in order: V gene, J gene, D gene, CDR3 protein. The D gene is left open where the match is weak.

v_gene: TRBV28
j_gene: TRBJ2-7
d_gene: NA
CDR3aa: ASTPGGLHEQY

v_gene: TRBV9
j_gene: TRBJ1-2
d_gene: NA
CDR3aa: ASRMGPRVRGYT

v_gene: TRBV4-2
j_gene: TRBJ2-7
d_gene: NA
CDR3aa: ASSQDPGTPSYEQY

v_gene: TRBV30
j_gene: TRBJ2-1
d_gene: TRBD1
CDR3aa: AWSRQGSYNEQF

v_gene: TRBV4-2
j_gene: TRBJ1-1
d_gene: TRBD1
CDR3aa: ASSLQGAGNTEAF

v_gene: TRBV9
j_gene: TRBJ1-5
d_gene: TRBD1
CDR3aa: ASSAGTGEYSNQPQH

v_gene: TRBV19
j_gene: TRBJ2-2
d_gene: NA
CDR3aa: ASSTSQGAELF

v_gene: TRBV29-1
j_gene: TRBJ1-2
d_gene: NA
CDR3aa: SVEARGGYGYT

v_gene: TRBV7-2
j_gene: TRBJ1-2
d_gene: TRBD1
CDR3aa: ASSRARDRGSNYGYT

v_gene: TRBV6-6
j_gene: TRBJ1-5
d_gene: NA
CDR3aa: ASSYGPDGGNQPQH

v_gene: TRBV11-2
j_gene: TRBJ2-5
d_gene: NA
CDR3aa: ASSLDGTSQY

v_gene: TRBV7-3
j_gene: TRBJ2-1
d_gene: TRBD1
CDR3aa: ASSSDRGNEQF

v_gene: TRBV5-1
j_gene: TRBJ2-1
d_gene: NA
CDR3aa: ASSPVPSGLAYNEQF

v_gene: TRBV7-9
j_gene: TRBJ1-6
d_gene: NA
CDR3aa: ASSPGQMDSPLH

v_gene: TRBV7-6
j_gene: TRBJ2-3
d_gene: TRBD1
CDR3aa: ASSLQTGGLGDTQY

v_gene: TRBV7-3
j_gene: TRBJ2-3
d_gene: TRBD1
CDR3aa: ASSVGQGPDTQY

v_gene: TRBV7-9
j_gene: TRBJ2-1
d_gene: TRBD2
CDR3aa: ASGLAGGNNEQF

v_gene: TRBV6-1
j_gene: TRBJ2-5
d_gene: NA
CDR3aa: ARYESGGGETQY

v_gene: TRBV19
j_gene: TRBJ2-3
d_gene: NA
CDR3aa: ASSTQREGTDTQY

v_gene: TRBV7-2
j_gene: TRBJ1-1
d_gene: NA
CDR3aa: ASSPRGNTEAF

v_gene: TRBV12-5
j_gene: TRBJ2-5
d_gene: TRBD1
CDR3aa: ASGRDSQETQY

v_gene: TRBV7-4
j_gene: TRBJ2-4
d_gene: TRBD1
CDR3aa: ASSYRTGARTLAKNIQY

v_gene: TRBV4-3
j_gene: TRBJ1-5
d_gene: NA
CDR3aa: ASSQDNNQPQH

v_gene: TRBV19
j_gene: TRBJ1-6
d_gene: TRBD1
CDR3aa: ASSGTGRGDGISPLH

v_gene: TRBV7-2
j_gene: TRBJ1-2
d_gene: NA
CDR3aa: ASTPTWVNYGYT

v_gene: TRBV13
j_gene: TRBJ2-3
d_gene: TRBD1
CDR3aa: ASYDRGRPDTQY

v_gene: TRBV9
j_gene: TRBJ2-7
d_gene: NA
CDR3aa: ASSPTAGNSYEQY

v_gene: TRBV4-1
j_gene: TRBJ2-5
d_gene: NA
CDR3aa: ASSQVGGQGRETQY

v_gene: TRBV2
j_gene: TRBJ1-5
d_gene: TRBD1
CDR3aa: ASSYDRGNQPQH